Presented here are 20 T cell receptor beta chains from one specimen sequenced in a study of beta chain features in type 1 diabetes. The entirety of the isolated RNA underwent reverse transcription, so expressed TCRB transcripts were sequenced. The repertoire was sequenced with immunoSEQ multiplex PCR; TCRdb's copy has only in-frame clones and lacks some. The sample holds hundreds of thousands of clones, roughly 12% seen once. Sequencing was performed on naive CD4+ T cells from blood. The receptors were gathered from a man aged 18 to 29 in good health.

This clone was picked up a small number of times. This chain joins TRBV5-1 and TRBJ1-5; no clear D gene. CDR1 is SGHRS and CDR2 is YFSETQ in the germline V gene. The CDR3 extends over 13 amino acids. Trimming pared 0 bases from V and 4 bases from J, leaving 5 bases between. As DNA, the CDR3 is TGCGCCAGCAGCTTGGGAGAGAATCAGCCCCAGCATTTT. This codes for CASSLGENQPQHF.

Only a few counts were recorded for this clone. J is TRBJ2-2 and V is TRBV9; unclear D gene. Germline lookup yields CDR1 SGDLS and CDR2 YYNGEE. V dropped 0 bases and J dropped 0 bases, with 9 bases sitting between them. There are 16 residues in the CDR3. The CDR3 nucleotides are TGTGCCAGCAGCGTAGTTCCAATTCCGAACACCGGGGAGCTGTTTTTT. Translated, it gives CASSVVPIPNTGELFF.

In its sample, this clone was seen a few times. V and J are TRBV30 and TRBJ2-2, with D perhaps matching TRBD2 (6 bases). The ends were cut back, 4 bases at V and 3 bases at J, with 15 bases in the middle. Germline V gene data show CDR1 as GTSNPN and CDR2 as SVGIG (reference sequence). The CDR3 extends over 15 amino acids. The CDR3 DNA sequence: TGTGCCTGGAATCTTCGCGGGATTGACACCGGGGAGCTGTTTTTT. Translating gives CAWNLRGIDTGELFF.

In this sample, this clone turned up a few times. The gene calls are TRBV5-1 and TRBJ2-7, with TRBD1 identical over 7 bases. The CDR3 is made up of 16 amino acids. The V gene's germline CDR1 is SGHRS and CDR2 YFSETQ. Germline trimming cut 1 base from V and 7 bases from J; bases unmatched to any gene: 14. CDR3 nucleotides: TGCGCCAGCAGCTTGCCTTATAGGGGCAGGGGGAAAGAGCAGTACTTC. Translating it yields CASSLPYRGRGKEQYF.

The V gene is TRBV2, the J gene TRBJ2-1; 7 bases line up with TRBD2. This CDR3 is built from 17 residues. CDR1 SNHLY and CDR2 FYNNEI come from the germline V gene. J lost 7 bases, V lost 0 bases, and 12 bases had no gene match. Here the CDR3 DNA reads TGTGCCAGCAGTGAAGCGCTTTGGGGGGAGGGGACGAATGAGCAGTTCTTC. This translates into CASSEALWGEGTNEQFF.

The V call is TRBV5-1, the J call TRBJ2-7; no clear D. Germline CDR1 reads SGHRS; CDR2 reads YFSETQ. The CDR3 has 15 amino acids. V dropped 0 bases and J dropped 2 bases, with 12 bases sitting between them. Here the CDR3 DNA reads TGCGCCAGCAGCTTGGCCCGTGACGGAGCCTACGAGCAGTACTTC. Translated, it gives CASSLARDGAYEQYF.

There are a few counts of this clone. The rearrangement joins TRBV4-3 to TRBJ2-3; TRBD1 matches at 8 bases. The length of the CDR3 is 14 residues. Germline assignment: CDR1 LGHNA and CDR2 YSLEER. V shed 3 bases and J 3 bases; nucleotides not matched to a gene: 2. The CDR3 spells CASSQRQGTDTQYF. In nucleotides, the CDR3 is TGCGCCAGCAGCCAGAGACAGGGGACAGATACGCAGTATTTT.

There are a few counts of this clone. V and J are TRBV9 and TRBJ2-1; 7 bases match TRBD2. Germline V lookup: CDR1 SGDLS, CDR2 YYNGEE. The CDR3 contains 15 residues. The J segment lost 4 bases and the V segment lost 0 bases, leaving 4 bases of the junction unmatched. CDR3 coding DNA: TGTGCCAGCAGCGTAGTCGGGGACTATTACAATGAGCAGTTCTTC. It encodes CASSVVGDYYNEQFF. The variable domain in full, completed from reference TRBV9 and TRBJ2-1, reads DSGVTQTPKHLITATGQRVTLRCSPRSGDLSVYWYQQSLDQGLQFLIQYYNGEERAKGNILERFSAQQFPDLHSELNLSSLELGDSALYFCASSVVGDYYNEQFFGPGTRLTVL.

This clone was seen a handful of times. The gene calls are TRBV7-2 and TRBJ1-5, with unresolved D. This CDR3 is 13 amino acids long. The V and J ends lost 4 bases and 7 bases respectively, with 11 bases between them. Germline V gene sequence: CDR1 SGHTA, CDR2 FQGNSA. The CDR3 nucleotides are TGTGCCAGCAGCTCCCATTCGCGGCAGCCCCAGCATTTT. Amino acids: CASSSHSRQPQHF.

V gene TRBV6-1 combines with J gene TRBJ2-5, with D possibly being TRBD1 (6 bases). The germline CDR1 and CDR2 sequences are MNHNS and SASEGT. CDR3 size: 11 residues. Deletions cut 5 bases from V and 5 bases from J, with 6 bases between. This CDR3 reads CASSRGETQYF. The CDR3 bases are TGTGCCAGCAGTAGGGGGGAGACCCAGTACTTC.

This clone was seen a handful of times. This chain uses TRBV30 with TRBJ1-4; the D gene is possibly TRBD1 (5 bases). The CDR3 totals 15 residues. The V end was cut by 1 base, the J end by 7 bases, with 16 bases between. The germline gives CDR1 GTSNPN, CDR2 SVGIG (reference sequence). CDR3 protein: CAWSGRGGAAEKLFF. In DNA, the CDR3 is TGTGCCTGGAGTGGGAGGGGCGGCGCGGCTGAAAAACTGTTTTTT. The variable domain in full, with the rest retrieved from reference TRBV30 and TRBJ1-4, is SQTIHQWPATLVQPVGSPLSLECTVEGTSNPNLYWYRQAAGRGLQLLFYSVGIGQISSEVPQNLSASRPQDRQFILSSKKLLLSDSGFYLCAWSGRGGAAEKLFFGSGTQLSVL.

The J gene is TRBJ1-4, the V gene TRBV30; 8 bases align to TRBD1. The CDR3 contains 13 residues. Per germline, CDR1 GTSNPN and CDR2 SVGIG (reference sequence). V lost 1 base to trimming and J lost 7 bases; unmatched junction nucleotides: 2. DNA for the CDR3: TGTGCCTGGAGTGATGGGACAGGTGAAAAACTGTTTTTT. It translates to CAWSDGTGEKLFF.

The CDR3 sequence is CASSSGTSGSGDTQYF. For the CDR3, the DNA is TGTGCCAGCAGCTCCGGGACTAGCGGGAGTGGAGATACGCAGTATTTT. The chain uses TRBV7-9 and TRBJ2-3; 14 nucleotides agree with TRBD2. The germline CDR1 and CDR2 sequences are SEHNR and FQNEAQ (reference sequence). Losses at the gene ends were 4 bases for V and 5 bases for J; bases not matched to a gene: 5. The CDR3 is 16 residues long.

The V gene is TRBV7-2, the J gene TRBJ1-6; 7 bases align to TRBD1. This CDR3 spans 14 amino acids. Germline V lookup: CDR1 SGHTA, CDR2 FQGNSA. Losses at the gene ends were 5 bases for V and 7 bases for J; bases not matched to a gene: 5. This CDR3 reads CASSPRDRNSPLHF. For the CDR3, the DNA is TGTGCCAGCAGCCCTCGGGACAGAAATTCACCCCTCCACTTT.

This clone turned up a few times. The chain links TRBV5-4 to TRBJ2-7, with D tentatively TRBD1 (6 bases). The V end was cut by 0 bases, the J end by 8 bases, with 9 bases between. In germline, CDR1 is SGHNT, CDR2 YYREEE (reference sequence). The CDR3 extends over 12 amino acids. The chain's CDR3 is CASSLVGGKQYF. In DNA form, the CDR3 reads TGTGCCAGCAGCTTGGTAGGGGGAAAGCAGTACTTC.

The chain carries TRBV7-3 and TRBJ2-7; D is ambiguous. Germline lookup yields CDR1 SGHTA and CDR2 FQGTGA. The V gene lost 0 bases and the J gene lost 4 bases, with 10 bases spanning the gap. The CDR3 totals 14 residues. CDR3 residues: CASSLTPSKYEQYF. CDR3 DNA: TGTGCCAGCAGCTTAACCCCGTCTAAGTACGAGCAGTACTTC. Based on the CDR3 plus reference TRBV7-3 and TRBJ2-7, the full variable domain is GAGVSQTPSNKVTEKGKYVELRCDPISGHTALYWYRQSLGQGPEFLIYFQGTGAADDSGLPNDRFFAVRPEGSVSTLKIQRTERGDSAVYLCASSLTPSKYEQYFGPGTRLTVT.

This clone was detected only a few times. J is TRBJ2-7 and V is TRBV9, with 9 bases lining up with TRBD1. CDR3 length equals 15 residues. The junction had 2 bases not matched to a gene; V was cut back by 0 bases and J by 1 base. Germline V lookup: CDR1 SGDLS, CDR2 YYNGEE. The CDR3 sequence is CASSVVGTGSYEQYF. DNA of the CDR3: TGTGCCAGCAGCGTAGTAGGGACAGGGTCCTACGAGCAGTACTTC. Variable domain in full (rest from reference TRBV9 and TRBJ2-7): DSGVTQTPKHLITATGQRVTLRCSPRSGDLSVYWYQQSLDQGLQFLIQYYNGEERAKGNILERFSAQQFPDLHSELNLSSLELGDSALYFCASSVVGTGSYEQYFGPGTRLTVT.

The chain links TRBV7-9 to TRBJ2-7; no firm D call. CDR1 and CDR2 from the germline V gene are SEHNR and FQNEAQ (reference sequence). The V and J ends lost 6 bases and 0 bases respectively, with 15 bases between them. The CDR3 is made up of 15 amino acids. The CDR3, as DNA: TGTGCCAGCAGTCGTACCGAAGAGAGCTCCTACGAGCAGTACTTC. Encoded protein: CASSRTEESSYEQYF.

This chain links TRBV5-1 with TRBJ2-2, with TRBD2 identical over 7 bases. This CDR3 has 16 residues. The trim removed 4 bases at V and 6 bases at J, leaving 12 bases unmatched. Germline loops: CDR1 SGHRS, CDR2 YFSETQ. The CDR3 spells CASSQQRGGWPGELFF. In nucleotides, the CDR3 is TGCGCCAGCAGCCAGCAGCGGGGAGGATGGCCCGGGGAGCTGTTTTTT.

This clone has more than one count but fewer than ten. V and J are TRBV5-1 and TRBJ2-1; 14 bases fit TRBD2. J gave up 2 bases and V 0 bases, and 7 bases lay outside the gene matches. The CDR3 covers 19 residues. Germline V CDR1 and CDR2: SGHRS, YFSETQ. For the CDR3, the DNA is TGCGCCAGCAGCTTGGAGACTAGCGGGAGGGCCGGGGCCTACAATGAGCAGTTCTTC. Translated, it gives CASSLETSGRAGAYNEQFF.